Shown below are 18 T cell receptor beta chains from a single sample sequenced in a study of T cell changes during pregnancy in multiple sclerosis. TCRdb keeps only in-frame clones here, not all; method: immunoSEQ multiplex PCR. The repertoire holds some 56,000 clones, with around 93% as singletons. Sequencing used CD4+ T cells from peripheral blood mononuclear cells, obtained after pregnancy. These receptors originate from a female donor with multiple sclerosis, enrolled in a pregnancy study.

This rearrangement joins TRBV19 to TRBJ1-2, with 7 nucleotides matching TRBD1. Trimming removed 1 base from V and 3 bases from J; junction bases left unmatched: 11. CDR1 and CDR2 (germline): LNHDA, SQIVND (reference sequence). This CDR3 has 17 residues. The CDR3 region has the DNA TGTGCCAGTAGTATAGCAGGGGGACGCCGTCCAGACTATGGCTACACCTTC. Its translation is CASSIAGGRRPDYGYTF.

CDR3 amino acids: CASSFETGGNSPLHF. The CDR3 bases are TGTGCCAGCAGCTTTGAGACAGGGGGTAATTCACCCCTCCACTTT. The chain employs TRBV7-2 and TRBJ1-6, with 9 bases matching TRBD1. Germline V gene lookup returns CDR1 SGHTA and CDR2 FQGNSA. The CDR3 loop spans 15 amino acids. V gave up 3 bases and J gave up 6 bases; unmatched junction bases: 3.

The CDR3 loop reads CASSLLTSGGAGNEQFF. As DNA, the CDR3 is TGTGCCAGCAGCTTATTAACTAGCGGGGGGGCGGGCAATGAGCAGTTCTTC. The chain has TRBV11-1 and TRBJ2-1; 13 bases map to TRBD2. This CDR3 contains 17 residues. V dropped 2 bases and J dropped 6; count of bases not matched to a gene: 7. Germline lookup yields CDR1 SGHAT and CDR2 FQDESV (reference sequence).

The rearrangement links TRBV10-3 to TRBJ1-1; no firm D call. Looked up from germline, CDR1 is ENHRY and CDR2 is SYGVKD. V dropped 0 bases and J dropped 0 bases, with 8 bases sitting between them. The CDR3 sequence is 15 residues long. The CDR3 nucleotides are TGTGCCATCAGTGAGTCCAAACAGCTGAACACTGAAGCTTTCTTT. The encoded protein is CAISESKQLNTEAFF.

This chain links TRBV13 with TRBJ2-7, with TRBD2 matching 10 bases. The V gene's germline CDR1 is PRHDT and CDR2 FYEKMQ (reference sequence). V trimming: 2 bases; J trimming: 7 bases; junction bases outside the gene matches: 14. This CDR3 has 17 amino acids. This CDR3 reads CASSLPPLSGGPGEQYF. In DNA form, the CDR3 reads TGTGCCAGCAGCTTACCGCCCCTTAGCGGGGGGCCAGGGGAGCAGTACTTC.

This chain uses TRBV6-4 with TRBJ2-3, with 8 positions matching TRBD2. This CDR3 contains 16 residues. CDR1 and CDR2 (germline): MRHNA, SNTAGT. The V and J ends lost 2 bases and 9 bases, in that order; junction bases with no gene match: 13. CDR3 DNA: TGTGCCAGCAGTGACACGCTACGGGGGGGCCGAGGAACGCAGTATTTT. Amino acids: CASSDTLRGGRGTQYF.

V is TRBV18 and J is TRBJ2-3; possibly TRBD1 for D (5 bases). Trimming removed 0 bases from V and 0 bases from J, with 10 bases in between. The CDR3 spans 16 residues. The germline gives CDR1 KGHSH, CDR2 LQKENI. The CDR3 loop reads CASSPPNRFSTDTQYF. The CDR3 coding sequence is TGTGCCAGCTCACCACCGAACAGGTTTAGCACAGATACGCAGTATTTT.

The V call is TRBV5-4, the J call TRBJ2-1; 13 nucleotides match TRBD2. This CDR3 is built from 14 residues. Germline assignment: CDR1 SGHNT and CDR2 YYREEE (reference sequence). V was clipped by 1 base and J by 15 bases; unmatched bases: 7. CDR3 in amino acids: CASSLRLAGGSLFF. The DNA for the CDR3 is TGTGCCAGCAGCTTGCGACTAGCGGGGGGAAGTCTGTTCTTC.

This chain joins TRBV30 and TRBJ1-1; D not certain. Germline V CDR1 and CDR2: GTSNPN, SVGIG (reference sequence). V lost 3 bases, J lost 1 base, and 15 bases lay in between. The length of the CDR3 is 15 residues. CDR3 nucleotide sequence: TGTGCCTGGAGCTACGGTCCCCCCGAGAACACTGAAGCTTTCTTT. Its translation is CAWSYGPPENTEAFF.

The rearrangement links TRBV5-4 to TRBJ1-2, with a weak D call TRBD1 (5 bases). There are 16 residues in the CDR3. The germline CDR1 and CDR2 sequences are SGHNT and YYREEE (reference sequence). V gave up 0 bases and J gave up 4 bases, with 16 bases separating them. As DNA, the CDR3 is TGTGCCAGCAGCTTGGGGAGGGACGGGGACCTCTATGGCTACACCTTC. Translated, it gives CASSLGRDGDLYGYTF.

This chain joins TRBV5-4 and TRBJ2-5; D remains ambiguous. V lost 4 bases and J lost 1, with 14 bases in between. There are 15 residues in the CDR3. Per germline, CDR1 SGHNT and CDR2 YYREEE (reference sequence). CDR3 nucleotides: TGTGCCAGCAGCCTGCGCCTTGGTGGCCAAGAGACCCAGTACTTC. Translating it yields CASSLRLGGQETQYF.

The chain joins TRBV6-6 to TRBJ1-1, with TRBD1 matching 7 bases. This CDR3 comprises 16 residues. Germline assignment: CDR1 MNHNY and CDR2 SVGAGI (reference sequence). Trimming removed 5 bases from V and 1 base from J; junction bases left unmatched: 10. The CDR3 is CASSRLLGQTNTEAFF. DNA of the CDR3: TGTGCCAGCAGTCGACTTTTGGGACAGACGAACACTGAAGCTTTCTTT.

This sequence joins TRBV2 and TRBJ2-3; 8 bases fit TRBD1. CDR1 is SNHLY and CDR2 is FYNNEI in the germline V gene. With V trimmed by 5 bases and J by 6 bases, 4 bases remained unmatched. The CDR3 sequence is 13 residues long. This chain's CDR3 is CASSYTGGDTQYF. The CDR3 nucleotides read TGTGCCAGCAGTTATACAGGGGGGGATACGCAGTATTTT.

The chain recombines TRBV6-5 with TRBJ1-2, with 10 bases matching TRBD1. Trimming cost V 7 bases and J 4 bases; bases outside gene matches: 6. The CDR3 sequence is 14 residues long. Germline V gives CDR1 MNHEY, CDR2 SVGAGI. The CDR3, as DNA: TGTGCCAGCATCGACAGGGGGCTGAGCTATGGCTACACCTTC. It codes for CASIDRGLSYGYTF.

About this clone: At one of its ends the junction is not consistent with the germline gene, which may arise from a read error. The J gene is TRBJ2-3, the V gene TRBV7-7; 13 nucleotides line up with TRBD2. From germline, CDR1 is SSHAT and CDR2 FNYEAQ (reference sequence). This CDR3 comprises 14 residues. Written as DNA, the CDR3 is TGTGCTAGCAGCCCCGGGACTAGCGGGAATACGCAGTATTTT. It is translated as CASSPGTSGNTQYF.

V is TRBV10-3 and J is TRBJ2-7, with D maybe TRBD2 (5 bases). Germline values: CDR1 ENHRY, CDR2 SYGVKD. V lost 4 bases, J lost 0 bases, and 13 bases lay in between. The CDR3 is 15 residues long. CDR3: CAISATTGSSYEQYF. The CDR3 DNA follows: TGTGCCATCAGTGCCACCACGGGGAGCTCCTACGAGCAGTACTTC.

V usage is TRBV5-8 and J usage is TRBJ1-1, with D perhaps TRBD1 (5 bases). From germline, CDR1 is SGHTS and CDR2 YDEGEE. V lost 4 bases to trimming and J lost 6 bases, with 22 bases between them. The CDR3 has 16 residues. The CDR3 sequence: CASSGGFIAGVPEAFF. The CDR3 bases are TGTGCCAGCAGCGGGGGGTTCATCGCCGGAGTCCCTGAAGCTTTCTTT.

This clone was observed a handful of times. V and J are TRBV7-9 and TRBJ1-1; D unresolved. The CDR3 spans 16 residues. The V end was cut by 5 bases, the J end by 0 bases, with 16 bases between. Germline V CDR1 and CDR2: SEHNR, FQNEAQ (reference sequence). CDR3: CASSPRGLGVNTEAFF. CDR3 in DNA: TGTGCCAGCAGCCCACGGGGTCTTGGGGTGAACACTGAAGCTTTCTTT.